This T cell receptor (beta chain) is from a study of blood T cell repertoires in COVID-19. Study as a whole: There were acute and convalescent COVID-19 samples, and they came from the United States, Italy and Spain.

This CDR3 has 13 amino acids. V lost 5 bases to trimming and J lost 5 bases; unmatched junction nucleotides: 2. Clones were read by immunoSEQ multiplex PCR, and TCRdb kept only the in-frame ones, dropping some. This repertoire shows approximately 190,000 clones, about four fifths found once; its top ten account for 5.5% to 8.5%. The receptor comes from a man aged 60-69 years with acute or convalescent COVID-19. The rearrangement links TRBV12-3 or TRBV12-4 to TRBJ2-2, with 7 bases matching TRBD1. What was sequenced was peripheral blood. The CDR3 here is CASSQGETGELFF. The CDR3 DNA is TGTGCCAGCAGTCAGGGGGAGACCGGGGAGCTGTTTTTT.